This is a list of T cell receptor beta chains from one sample in a study of blood T cell repertoires in COVID-19. Clones were read by immunoSEQ multiplex PCR, and TCRdb kept only the in-frame ones, dropping some. The data hold some 150,000 clones, with approximately 83% observed a single time. Input material: peripheral blood. These receptors all stem from a woman in her sixties with COVID-19, enrolled during active disease. The CDR3 runs from the conserved cysteine through the conserved F or W. A D gene is named only where the DNA matches it firmly. Clone size is given for some rows only: seen once, a few or many times, or a class if the clone is expanded.

clone size: once; V gene: TRBV5-1; CDR3 length: 14; D gene: TRBD1; J gene: TRBJ1-1; CDR3 protein: CASSNTGGNTEAFF; CDR3 DNA: TGCGCCAGCAGCAATACAGGGGGTAACACTGAAGCTTTCTTT
clone size: once; V gene: TRBV19; CDR3 length: 14; D gene: NA; J gene: TRBJ2-5; CDR3 protein: CASTAQGGGETQYF; CDR3 DNA: TGTGCCAGTACGGCGCAGGGCGGTGGGGAGACCCAGTACTTC
clone size: NA; V gene: TRBV19; CDR3 length: 12; D gene: NA; J gene: TRBJ2-1; CDR3 protein: CASSIVEGPQFF; CDR3 DNA: TGTGCCAGTAGTATAGTGGAGGGACCGCAGTTCTTC
clone size: once; V gene: TRBV7-8; CDR3 length: 18; D gene: TRBD2; J gene: TRBJ2-1; CDR3 protein: CASSPPGTSGGAHNEQFF; CDR3 DNA: TGTGCCAGCAGCCCACCCGGGACTAGCGGGGGGGCTCACAATGAGCAGTTCTTC
clone size: NA; V gene: TRBV21-1; CDR3 length: 14; D gene: NA; J gene: TRBJ1-1; CDR3 protein: CASSPRQGNTEAFF; CDR3 DNA: TGTGCCAGCAGCCCCCGACAGGGAAACACTGAAGCTTTCTTT
clone size: NA; V gene: TRBV30; CDR3 length: 13; D gene: NA; J gene: TRBJ1-2; CDR3 protein: CACTSGFNYGYTF; CDR3 DNA: TGTGCCTGTACTTCAGGGTTTAACTATGGCTACACCTTC
clone size: NA; V gene: TRBV12-3/TRBV12-4; CDR3 length: 13; D gene: NA; J gene: TRBJ2-5; CDR3 protein: CASSQGWKETQYF; CDR3 DNA: TGTGCCAGCAGTCAGGGTTGGAAAGAGACCCAGTACTTC
clone size: NA; V gene: TRBV5-1; CDR3 length: 14; D gene: NA; J gene: TRBJ1-1; CDR3 protein: CASSRDRTLPEAFF; CDR3 DNA: TGCGCCAGCAGCCGTGACAGGACCCTCCCTGAAGCTTTCTTT
clone size: NA; V gene: TRBV18; CDR3 length: 17; D gene: TRBD1; J gene: TRBJ1-4; CDR3 protein: CASSPQGQVATNEKLFF; CDR3 DNA: TGTGCCAGCTCACCTCAAGGACAGGTCGCAACTAATGAAAAACTGTTTTTT
clone size: NA; V gene: TRBV27; CDR3 length: 15; D gene: TRBD1; J gene: TRBJ2-7; CDR3 protein: CASYKGQGIGYEQYF; CDR3 DNA: TGTGCCAGTTACAAGGGACAGGGGATAGGCTACGAGCAGTACTTC
clone size: NA; V gene: TRBV18; CDR3 length: 18; D gene: TRBD2; J gene: TRBJ2-1; CDR3 protein: CASSPLAGGDSSYNEQFF; CDR3 DNA: TGTGCCAGCTCACCACTAGCGGGGGGGGACAGCTCCTACAATGAGCAGTTCTTC
clone size: NA; V gene: TRBV7-2; CDR3 length: 16; D gene: TRBD2; J gene: TRBJ2-7; CDR3 protein: CASSLGGLAYSYEQYF; CDR3 DNA: TGTGCCAGCAGCTTGGGGGGACTAGCGTATTCCTACGAGCAGTACTTC